This T cell receptor beta chain was found in a study of OX40 agonist ivuxolimab in advanced cancers. Study context: Three patients had partial responses: one hepatocellular carcinoma, two cutaneous melanoma. Study conclusions and caveats: CD4+ and CD8+ blood T cells expanded clonally by week 6 at 0.1 to 3.0 mg/kg. Among patients with partial responses at 0.1-3.0 mg/kg, clonal expansion was among the lowest.

On cycle 4 day 1 and cycle 7 day 1, as well as at baseline, blood was sampled. This clone was seen only once. What it binds is not known. Trimming stripped 4 bases from V and 4 bases from J, with 12 bases between. The CDR3 runs 14 residues. Germline V gene data show CDR1 as SGDLS and CDR2 as YYNGEE. Clones were sequenced by immunoSEQ multiplex PCR, and TCRdb holds only the in-frame ones, with some missing. This sample carries just under 65,000 clones, roughly nine tenths of them seen once, and the ten largest clones take less than 6%. The material sequenced was CD4+ or CD8+ T cells sorted from blood, taken in a trial of the OX40 agonist ivuxolimab. This TCR was sampled from an adult with an advanced solid tumor such as melanoma, head and neck, liver or kidney cancer. The genes are TRBV9 and TRBJ2-1, with D perhaps TRBD2 (5 bases). The chain's CDR3 is CASSRLSGYNEQFF. The CDR3, as DNA: TGTGCCAGCAGCCGTCTTTCGGGGTACAATGAGCAGTTCTTC.